This is a list of T cell receptor beta chains from one sample in a study of breast tumors, draining lymph nodes, adjacent tissues. TCRdb re-called the multiplex PCR reads with MiXCR, one entry per CDR3 protein. The table shows 200,000 to 250,000 distinct CDR3 sequences, with roughly a third occurring only once. The material sequenced was axillary lymph node tissue. The receptor set was obtained from a female donor with breast cancer. Some clones in this sample may be carry-over from other donors' samples. Both conserved end residues are part of each CDR3. The order of the fields is CDR3 DNA, CDR3 protein, D gene, J gene, V gene, clone size. A D gene is named only where the DNA matches it firmly. Size tells how often a clone was seen (once, few, many) or the class of an expanded clone, and some rows leave it out.

TGTGCCAGCAGCTATGGACAGGGACGACAGTTCTTC,CASSYGQGRQFF,TRBD1,TRBJ2-1,TRBV7-8,many
TGCAGTGCTAGCTCTTTACTAGCGGGAAAGTACGAGCAGTACTTC,CSASSLLAGKYEQYF,TRBD2,TRBJ2-7,TRBV20-1,-
TGTGCCAGCAGCTTAGGACCAGGCACAGATACGCAGTATTTT,CASSLGPGTDTQYF,-,TRBJ2-3,TRBV7-2,many
TGCAGTGCTATGACCCAACAGGTGGATGGCTACACCTTC,CSAMTQQVDGYTF,-,TRBJ1-2,TRBV20-1,-
TGCAGTGCTACGGACAGCCCCTATGAAAAACTGTTTTTT,CSATDSPYEKLFF,-,TRBJ1-4,TRBV20-1,-
TGTGCCACCAGTGACCCTGGACAGGACTCCTACGAGCAGTACTTC,CATSDPGQDSYEQYF,TRBD1,TRBJ2-7,TRBV24-1,many
TGTGCCACCAGTGATTTTGACGGACGGCAGTACTTC,CATSDFDGRQYF,-,TRBJ2-7,TRBV24-1,many
TGTGCCAGCAGCGTAGCCCCGACGGAGACCTACGAGCAGTACTTC,CASSVAPTETYEQYF,-,TRBJ2-7,TRBV9,many
TGTGCCAGCAGAACACCTGGACTAGCGGGAATCACAGATACGCAGTATTTT,CASRTPGLAGITDTQYF,TRBD2,TRBJ2-3,TRBV28,-
TGTGCCAGCTCCAAACCGGGACTAGGGACAGATACGCAGTATTTT,CASSKPGLGTDTQYF,TRBD2,TRBJ2-3,TRBV4-2,many